These T cell receptor beta chains were read from a single sample in a study of T cell responses to AZD1222 COVID-19 vaccine. Measured with immunoSEQ multiplex PCR; TCRdb has only the in-frame clones, and not every one. The data contain 100,000 to 150,000 clones, roughly 87% of them singletons. Sequencing was performed on peripheral blood, taken on day 0 of AZD1222 vaccination. The source is an adult in good health. Each CDR3 is given without its conserved first and last residue. The size field is filled for only some rows; it gives once, few, many or a size class.

v_gene,abundance,CDR3aa
TRBV14,NA,ASGRDRGYGYT
TRBV3-1/TRBV3-2,NA,ASSQASGGPGETQY
TRBV24-1,NA,ATSEAGTGGNQPQH
TRBV2,NA,ASSEQGAGNQPQH
TRBV7-3,NA,ASSLNPFKTPGGGYT
TRBV4-2,NA,ASSPGLAGGQETQY
TRBV5-1,NA,ASSAARGGTGELF
TRBV5-1,NA,ASSDTGTVHEQF
TRBV7-2,once,ASSLTSGTNTGELF
TRBV7-9,NA,ASSATGGTEAF
TRBV7-9,NA,ASSTSPGEQY
TRBV6-1,NA,ASSEMLSTDTQY
TRBV15,NA,ATSLRTGSTGELF
TRBV28,once,AVSSLRAGAEAF
TRBV7-9,NA,ASSLGTDNYGYT
TRBV10-2,NA,ASRAAGGSNQPQH